This note documents a single T cell receptor (beta chain) sequence. Data came from immunoSEQ multiplex PCR; TCRdb stores just in-frame clones and leaves some out. The sample yields 76,000 or so clones, roughly 80% seen once. The germline V gene has CDR1 SGHRS and CDR2 YFSETQ. The ends were cut back, 4 bases at V and 4 bases at J, with 8 bases in the middle. The CDR3 runs 12 residues. The data belong to a study of cytotoxic CD8 clonotypes in ibrutinib-treated CLL. This chain joins TRBV5-1 and TRBJ1-2, with D tentatively TRBD1 (5 bases). This receptor was identified in a human donor with chronic lymphocytic leukemia. The sample was PBMCs, taken after 24 months of ibrutinib treatment. The DNA for the CDR3 is TGCGCCAGCAGCACCGGGACCTATGGCTACACCTTC. As protein: CASSTGTYGYTF.